This TCR beta chain was observed in a study of blood T cell repertoires in COVID-19. Study information: The analysed material was cDNA or gDNA that came from T cells, B-cell-depleted T cells, or PBMCs.

Clones were sequenced by immunoSEQ multiplex PCR, and TCRdb holds only the in-frame ones, with some missing. The data show 220,000 or so clones, around 90% seen once. Specimen: peripheral blood. This TCR was sampled from a man aged 55 to 70 with COVID-19, enrolled during active disease.

The CDR3 sequence is CAISATGAGTYEQYF. CDR3 bases: TGTGCCATCAGTGCGACAGGGGCCGGGACCTACGAGCAGTACTTC. This chain connects TRBV10-3 to TRBJ2-7; 8 bases agree with TRBD1. Germline-derived CDR1 and CDR2 are ENHRY and SYGVKD. The CDR3 runs to 15 residues. V dropped 4 bases and J dropped 2; count of bases not matched to a gene: 7.